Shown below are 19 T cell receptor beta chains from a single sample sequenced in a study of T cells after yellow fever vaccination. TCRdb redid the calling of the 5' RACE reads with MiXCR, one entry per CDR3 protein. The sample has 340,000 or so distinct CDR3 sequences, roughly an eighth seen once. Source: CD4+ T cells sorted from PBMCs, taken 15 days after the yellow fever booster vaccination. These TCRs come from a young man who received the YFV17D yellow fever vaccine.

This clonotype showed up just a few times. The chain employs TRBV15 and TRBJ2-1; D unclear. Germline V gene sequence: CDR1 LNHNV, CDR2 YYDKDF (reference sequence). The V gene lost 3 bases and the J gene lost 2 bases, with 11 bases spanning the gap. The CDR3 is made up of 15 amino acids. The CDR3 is CATSSRRLTYNEQFF. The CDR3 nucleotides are TGTGCCACCAGCAGCCGCCGCCTCACCTACAATGAGCAGTTCTTC.

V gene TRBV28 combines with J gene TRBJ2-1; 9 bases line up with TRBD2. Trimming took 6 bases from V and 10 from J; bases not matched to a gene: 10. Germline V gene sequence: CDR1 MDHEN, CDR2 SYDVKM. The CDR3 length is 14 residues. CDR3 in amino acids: CASRRPGLAHEQFF. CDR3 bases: TGTGCCAGCAGGCGCCCGGGACTAGCACACGAGCAGTTCTTC.

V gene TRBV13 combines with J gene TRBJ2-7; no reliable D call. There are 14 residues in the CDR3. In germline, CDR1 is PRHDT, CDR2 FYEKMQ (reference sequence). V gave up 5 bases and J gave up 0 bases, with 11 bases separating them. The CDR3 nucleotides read TGTGCCAGCAGCAAGACTGGCAGCTCCTACGAGCAGTACTTC. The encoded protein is CASSKTGSSYEQYF.

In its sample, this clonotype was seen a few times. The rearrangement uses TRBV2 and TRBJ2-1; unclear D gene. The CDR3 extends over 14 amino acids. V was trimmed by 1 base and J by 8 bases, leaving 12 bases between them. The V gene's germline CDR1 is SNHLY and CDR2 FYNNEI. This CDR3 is CASSEGRGSYEQFF. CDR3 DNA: TGTGCCAGCAGTGAAGGACGCGGCAGCTATGAGCAGTTCTTC. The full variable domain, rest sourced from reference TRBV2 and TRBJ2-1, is EPEVTQTPSHQVTQMGQEVILRCVPISNHLYFYWYRQILGQKVEFLVSFYNNEISEKSEIFDDQFSVERPDGSNFTLKIRSTKLEDSAMYFCASSEGRGSYEQFFGPGTRLTVL.

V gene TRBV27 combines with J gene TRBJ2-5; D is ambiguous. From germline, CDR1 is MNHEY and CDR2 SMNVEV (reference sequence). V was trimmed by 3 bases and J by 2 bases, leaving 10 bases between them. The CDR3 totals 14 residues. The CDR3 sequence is CASSFGVKQETQYF. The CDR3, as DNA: TGTGCCAGCAGTTTTGGGGTTAAGCAAGAGACCCAGTACTTC.

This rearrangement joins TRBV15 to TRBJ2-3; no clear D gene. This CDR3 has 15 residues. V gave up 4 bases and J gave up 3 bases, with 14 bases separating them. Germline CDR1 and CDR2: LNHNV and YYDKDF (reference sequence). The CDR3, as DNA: TGTGCCACCAGCAAGAGTAAGGGTGGAACAGATACGCAGTATTTT. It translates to CATSKSKGGTDTQYF.

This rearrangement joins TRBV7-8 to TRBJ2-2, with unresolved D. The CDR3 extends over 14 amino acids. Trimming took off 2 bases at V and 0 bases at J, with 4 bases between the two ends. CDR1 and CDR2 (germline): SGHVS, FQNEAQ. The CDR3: CASSLSPNTGELFF. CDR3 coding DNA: TGTGCCAGCAGCTTAAGCCCGAACACCGGGGAGCTGTTTTTT.

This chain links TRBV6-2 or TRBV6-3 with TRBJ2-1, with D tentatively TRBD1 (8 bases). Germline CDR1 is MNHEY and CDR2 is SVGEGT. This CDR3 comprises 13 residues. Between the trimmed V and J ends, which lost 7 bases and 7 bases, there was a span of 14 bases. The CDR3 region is CASTHRGGNEQFF. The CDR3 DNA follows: TGTGCCAGCACCCACAGGGGGGGAAATGAGCAGTTCTTC.

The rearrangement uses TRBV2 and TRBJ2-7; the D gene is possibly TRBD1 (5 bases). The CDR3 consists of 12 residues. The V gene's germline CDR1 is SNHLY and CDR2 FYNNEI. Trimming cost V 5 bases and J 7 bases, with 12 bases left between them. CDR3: CASSRQGLEQYV. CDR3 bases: TGTGCCAGCAGTCGTCAGGGATTGGAGCAGTACGTC.

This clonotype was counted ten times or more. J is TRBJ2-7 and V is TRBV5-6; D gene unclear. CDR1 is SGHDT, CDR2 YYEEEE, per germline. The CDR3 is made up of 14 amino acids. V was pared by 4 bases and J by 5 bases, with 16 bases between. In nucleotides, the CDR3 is TGTGCCAGCAGCCTGCCCCCGCTGGGCGACGAGCAGTACGTC. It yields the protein CASSLPPLGDEQYV.

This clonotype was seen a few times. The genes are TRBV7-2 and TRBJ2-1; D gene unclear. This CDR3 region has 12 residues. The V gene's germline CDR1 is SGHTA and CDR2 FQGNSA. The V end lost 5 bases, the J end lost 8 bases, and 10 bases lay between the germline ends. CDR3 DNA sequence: TGTGCCAGCAGCCTATGGGTCGATGAGCAGTTCTTC. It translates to CASSLWVDEQFF.

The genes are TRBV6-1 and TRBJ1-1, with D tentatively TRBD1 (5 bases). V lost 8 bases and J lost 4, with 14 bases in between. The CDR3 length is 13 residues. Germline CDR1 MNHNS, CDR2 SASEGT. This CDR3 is CASWGGARTEAFF. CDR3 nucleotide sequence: TGTGCCAGCTGGGGCGGGGCGCGCACTGAAGCTTTCTTT.

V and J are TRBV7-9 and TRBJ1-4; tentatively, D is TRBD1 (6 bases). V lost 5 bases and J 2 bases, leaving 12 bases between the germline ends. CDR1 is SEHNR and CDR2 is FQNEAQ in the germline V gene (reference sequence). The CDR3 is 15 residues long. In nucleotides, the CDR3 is TGTGCCAGCAGCCCCAGGGGAAGGACTAATGAAAAACTGTTTTTT. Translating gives CASSPRGRTNEKLFF.

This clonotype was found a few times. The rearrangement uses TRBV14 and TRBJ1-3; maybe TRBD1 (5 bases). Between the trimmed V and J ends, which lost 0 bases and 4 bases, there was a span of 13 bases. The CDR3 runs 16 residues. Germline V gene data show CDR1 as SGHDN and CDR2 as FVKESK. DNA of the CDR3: TGTGCCAGCAGCCAAGAGTTTCGAGCAGGGGGAAACACCATATATTTT. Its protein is CASSQEFRAGGNTIYF.

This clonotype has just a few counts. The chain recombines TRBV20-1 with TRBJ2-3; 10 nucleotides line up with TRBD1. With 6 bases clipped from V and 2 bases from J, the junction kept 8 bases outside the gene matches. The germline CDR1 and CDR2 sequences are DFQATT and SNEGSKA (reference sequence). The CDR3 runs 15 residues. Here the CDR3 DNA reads TGCAGTGCCCACGACAGGGGGCGGAACACAGATACGCAGTATTTT. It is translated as CSAHDRGRNTDTQYF.

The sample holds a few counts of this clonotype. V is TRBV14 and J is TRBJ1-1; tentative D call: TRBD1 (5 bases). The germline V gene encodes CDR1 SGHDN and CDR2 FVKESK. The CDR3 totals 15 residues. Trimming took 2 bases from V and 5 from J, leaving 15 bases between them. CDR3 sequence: CASSQLDGGTTEAFF. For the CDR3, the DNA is TGTGCCAGCAGCCAACTGGACGGGGGAACAACTGAAGCTTTCTTT.

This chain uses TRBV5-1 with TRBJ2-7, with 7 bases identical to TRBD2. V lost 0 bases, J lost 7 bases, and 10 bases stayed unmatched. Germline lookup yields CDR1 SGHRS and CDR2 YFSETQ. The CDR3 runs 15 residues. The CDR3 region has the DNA TGCGCCAGCAGCTTGGAGGCTAGCGGTCTACGAGAGCAGTACTTC. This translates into CASSLEASGLREQYF. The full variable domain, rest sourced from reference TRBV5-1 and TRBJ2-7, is KAGVTQTPRYLIKTRGQQVTLSCSPISGHRSVSWYQQTPGQGLQFLFEYFSETQRNKGNFPGRFSGRQFSNSRSEMNVSTLELGDSALYLCASSLEASGLREQYFGPGTRLTVT.

The CDR3, as DNA: TGTGCCAGCAGTTGGAGCCGACGGGGGGCGTATAATTCACCCCTCCACTTT. It encodes CASSWSRRGAYNSPLHF. This chain links TRBV6-5 with TRBJ1-6, with D maybe TRBD1 (6 bases). The CDR3 sequence is 17 residues long. The germline CDR1 and CDR2 sequences are MNHEY and SVGAGI. V gave up 4 bases and J gave up 4 bases, with 17 bases separating them.

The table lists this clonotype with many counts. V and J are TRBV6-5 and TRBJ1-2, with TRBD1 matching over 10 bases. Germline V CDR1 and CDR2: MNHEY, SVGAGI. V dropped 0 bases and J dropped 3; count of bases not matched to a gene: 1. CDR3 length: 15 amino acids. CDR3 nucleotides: TGTGCCAGCAGTTACTCGGGACAGGGGCACTATGGCTACACCTTC. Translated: CASSYSGQGHYGYTF.